Described below is a single T cell receptor beta chain sequence and its context. Its antigen remains unknown. This sample is part of a study of Ad26.COV2.S vaccination and SARS-CoV-2 variants. The overall study: Administration of Ad26.COV2.S was intramuscular, either once or twice 56 days apart.

The data were produced by immunoSEQ multiplex PCR, yet TCRdb's version contains in-frame clones alone and is incomplete. The top ten clones hold about 2.7% of a sample with around 250,000 clones, around nine tenths of them seen once. The treatment is: roughly 19 received Ad26.COV2.S at low or high dose, single or two shots; about 5 received placebo; per-sample allocation not given. Day 63 after the first injection of vaccine or placebo was the sampling time. This person who donated was an adult of 18-55 years in Boston. The germline CDR1 and CDR2 sequences are SGHVS and FNYEAQ. Trimming left V 1 base short and J 2 bases short, with 6 bases between. CDR3 length equals 15 residues. Points from the study as a whole: Reported findings describe substantial breadth in spike-specific CD8+ and CD4+ T cell responses following vaccination.

The chain recombines TRBV7-6 with TRBJ2-6, with D maybe TRBD1 (6 bases). The material sequenced was peripheral blood, taken in a trial of Ad26.COV2.S vaccine versus placebo. The receptor comes from a person between 18 and 59 years old who received the Ad26.COV2.S COVID-19 vaccine or a placebo. CDR3 loop: CASSLEGAGANVLTF. The CDR3 nucleotides read TGTGCCAGCAGCTTAGAGGGGGCTGGGGCCAACGTCCTGACTTTC.